In this sample, the clone carrying this T cell receptor (beta chain) turned up many times. Its antigen is not known. CDR3 length: 11 residues. The V end lost 6 bases, the J end lost 2 bases, and 8 bases lay between the germline ends. The V gene's germline CDR1 is DFQATT and CDR2 SNEGSKA (reference sequence). With iRepertoire HTBI primers and Arm-PCR of CDR3 regions, TCR beta libraries were built. TCRdb reanalysed the multiplex PCR reads using MiXCR and keeps one entry per CDR3 protein. The table lists around 450,000 distinct CDR3 sequences, about 22% of them singletons. Sample time point: persistent/refractory GD, antithyroid drugs over 5 years with positive TRAb. PBMCs were the source of the RNA used for TCR sequencing. The data are from a study of regulatory T cells in long-lasting Graves disease. Broader study findings: For persistent Graves' patients, TCR diversity was lower than for newly diagnosed ones. Results may be inaccurate due to the small sample size.

The sequence derives from a female donor with Graves disease. The chain has TRBV20-1 and TRBJ2-7; no firm D call. The sample in question was peripheral blood mononuclear cells (PBMCs), obtained when the disease was refractory, from a patient treated with antithyroid drugs. The CDR3 protein is CSAPEAYEQYF. Here the CDR3 DNA reads TGCAGTGCCCCCGAGGCCTACGAGCAGTACTTC.